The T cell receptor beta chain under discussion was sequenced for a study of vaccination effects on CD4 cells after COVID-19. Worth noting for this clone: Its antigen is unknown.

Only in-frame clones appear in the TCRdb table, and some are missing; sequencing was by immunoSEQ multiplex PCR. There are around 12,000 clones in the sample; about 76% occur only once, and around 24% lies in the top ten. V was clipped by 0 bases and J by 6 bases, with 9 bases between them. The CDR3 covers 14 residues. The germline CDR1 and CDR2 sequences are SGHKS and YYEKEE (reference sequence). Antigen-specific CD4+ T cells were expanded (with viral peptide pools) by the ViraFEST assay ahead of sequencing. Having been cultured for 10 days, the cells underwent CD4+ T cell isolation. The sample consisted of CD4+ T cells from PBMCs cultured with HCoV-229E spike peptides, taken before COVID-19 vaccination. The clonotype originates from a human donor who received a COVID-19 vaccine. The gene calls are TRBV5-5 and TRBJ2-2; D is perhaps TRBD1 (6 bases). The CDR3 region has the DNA TGTGCCAGCAGCTTGGAAACAGGGTCCGGGGAGCTGTTTTTT. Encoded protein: CASSLETGSGELFF.